Listed below are T cell receptor beta chains from one sample, sequenced in a study of blood T cell repertoires in COVID-19. The repertoire was sequenced with immunoSEQ multiplex PCR; TCRdb's copy has only in-frame clones and lacks some. Counted here are around 300,000 clones, over 80% occurring once; the ten biggest clones make up less than 5.5%. The sequencing input was PBMCs or T cells enriched from blood (not recorded which). The receptors were gathered from a man aged 25-45 years who had recovered from COVID-19. Each CDR3 is given with its conserved first and last residue. The D gene is left open where the match is weak. Not all rows give a size; the values are once, few, many and, for expanded clones, a class.

cdr3_aa cdr3_nt clone_size j_call v_call d_call
CATKDRPHSGNTIYF TGTGCCACCAAGGACAGGCCCCACTCTGGAAACACCATATATTTT - TRBJ1-3 TRBV19 TRBD1
CASSPPDSNTGELFF TGTGCCAGCAGTCCCCCGGACTCAAACACCGGGGAGCTGTTTTTT - TRBJ2-2 TRBV28 -
CSVEVTGPDTQYF TGCAGCGTTGAAGTCACAGGCCCAGATACGCAGTATTTT - TRBJ2-3 TRBV29-1 -
CATMEGGSGANVLTF TGTGCCACCATGGAGGGAGGCTCTGGGGCCAACGTCCTGACTTTC once TRBJ2-6 TRBV24-1 -
CASSLLSSGRYGYTF TGTGCCAGCAGTTTATTGAGTTCAGGTAGATATGGCTACACCTTC - TRBJ1-2 TRBV28 -
CASSSATSGQETQYF TGTGCCAGCAGCTCTGCAACTAGCGGTCAGGAGACCCAGTACTTC - TRBJ2-5 TRBV5-4 TRBD2
CASSFRGLREKLFF TGTGCCAGCAGCTTCCGAGGACTGCGCGAAAAACTGTTTTTT - TRBJ1-4 TRBV21-1 -
CASSFRALAGGNTGELFF TGTGCCAGCAGCTTTAGAGCCTTAGCGGGGGGAAACACCGGGGAGCTGTTTTTT - TRBJ2-2 TRBV7-9 TRBD2
CASSRRGEETQYF TGTGCCAGCAGCCGCAGGGGAGAAGAGACCCAGTACTTC - TRBJ2-5 TRBV11-3 -
CASSEARGTQYF TGTGCCAGCAGTGAAGCCAGGGGAACGCAGTATTTT - TRBJ2-3 TRBV6-1 -
CASSVPGAGEQFF TGTGCCAGCAGCGTCCCAGGGGCTGGTGAGCAGTTCTTC - TRBJ2-1 TRBV11-2 -
CASSLGSLGHRAYQPQHF TGTGCCAGCAGTTTGGGAAGTTTGGGACACCGGGCCTATCAGCCCCAGCATTTT - TRBJ1-5 TRBV28 -
CASTAGVNYGYTF TGTGCCAGTACGGCAGGGGTCAACTATGGCTACACCTTC - TRBJ1-2 TRBV19 -
CASSLTGQVYEQYF TGTGCCAGCAGCCTGACAGGACAGGTCTACGAGCAGTACTTC - TRBJ2-7 TRBV6-5 TRBD1
CASSQSRGLRHNEQFF TGTGCCAGCAGCCAGTCTCGTGGACTTCGACACAATGAGCAGTTCTTC few TRBJ2-1 TRBV14 -
CSGGTDYGYTF TGCAGCGGCGGGACCGACTATGGCTACACCTTC - TRBJ1-2 TRBV29-1 -
CASSGVSYGYTF TGTGCCAGCTCAGGGGTGAGCTATGGCTACACCTTC - TRBJ1-2 TRBV28 -
CAISEPGLVGTGELFF TGTGCCATCAGTGAACCGGGACTAGTCGGCACCGGGGAGCTGTTTTTT few TRBJ2-2 TRBV10-3 TRBD2
CASRTMTGAYGF TGTGCCAGCAGGACAATGACAGGGGCGTATGGCTTC - TRBJ1-2 TRBV11-2 TRBD1
CASRRSRTGTGVWATNEKLFF TGTGCCAGCAGGCGCTCGAGAACCGGGACAGGGGTATGGGCGACTAATGAAAAACTGTTTTTT - TRBJ1-4 TRBV28 TRBD1
CARTDRAATEAFF TGTGCCAGGACCGACAGGGCGGCCACTGAAGCTTTCTTT - TRBJ1-1 TRBV6-5 TRBD1
CASSPGDQPQHF TGTGCCAGCAGCCCAGGGGATCAGCCCCAGCATTTT - TRBJ1-5 TRBV2 -
CASSSVAGGWQYF TGTGCCAGCAGTTCTGTAGCGGGGGGATGGCAGTATTTT once TRBJ2-3 TRBV28 TRBD2
CASSLDQGDTEAFF TGTGCCAGCAGCTTAGACCAGGGGGACACTGAAGCTTTCTTT once TRBJ1-1 TRBV11-3 TRBD1
CASSVNSLSGNTIYF TGTGCCAGCTCGGTCAACAGCCTCTCTGGAAACACCATATATTTT - TRBJ1-3 TRBV18 -
CASSLGGSGVPYEQYF TGTGCCAGCAGCTTAGGGGGGTCGGGGGTCCCCTACGAGCAGTACTTC - TRBJ2-7 TRBV11-3 -
CASSFSRGSPNSPLHF TGTGCCAGCAGTTTTTCCCGCGGGAGTCCAAATTCACCCCTCCACTTT - TRBJ1-6 TRBV28 -
CASSSAFANSPLHF TGTGCCAGCAGCTCCGCTTTTGCGAATTCACCCCTCCACTTT - TRBJ1-6 TRBV9 -
CASSPGPSSHGYTF TGTGCCAGCAGCCCCGGACCTAGCAGTCATGGCTACACCTTC - TRBJ1-2 TRBV28 -
CASSEVTGVREKLFF TGCGCCAGCTCCGAGGTGACAGGGGTGCGTGAAAAACTGTTTTTT - TRBJ1-4 TRBV10-2 TRBD1
CASTDREIEKLFF TGTGCCAGCACAGACAGGGAGATTGAAAAACTGTTTTTT - TRBJ1-4 TRBV2 TRBD1
CATSAGSDEYNEQFF TGTGCCACCAGTGCCGGGAGCGACGAGTACAATGAGCAGTTCTTC - TRBJ2-1 TRBV24-1 -
CASSPAGAVTEAFF TGTGCCAGCAGCCCCGCGGGGGCGGTCACTGAAGCTTTCTTT - TRBJ1-1 TRBV7-9 -
CASRTGGANVLTF TGCGCCAGCAGAACAGGTGGGGCCAACGTCCTGACTTTC - TRBJ2-6 TRBV5-1 -
CASSPGVGAGLAFF TGTGCCAGCAGTCCGGGAGTAGGGGCTGGTCTCGCTTTCTTT - TRBJ1-1 TRBV6-5 -
CASSPGLARYNEQFF TGTGCCAGCAGTCCAGGACTAGCGAGATACAATGAGCAGTTCTTC - TRBJ2-1 TRBV28 TRBD2
CASSITGARTEAFF TGTGCCAGCAGCATTACAGGGGCGAGGACTGAAGCTTTCTTT - TRBJ1-1 TRBV5-4 TRBD1
CASSLPDRAGTEAFF TGTGCCAGCAGTTTGCCGGACAGGGCGGGCACTGAAGCTTTCTTT once TRBJ1-1 TRBV28 TRBD1
CASSGQGTSYNSPLHF TGTGCCAGCAGCGGACAGGGCACCTCCTATAATTCACCCCTCCACTTT - TRBJ1-6 TRBV3-1/TRBV3-2 TRBD1
CASSSPGVAGQFF TGTGCCAGCAGCTCCCCTGGGGTAGCGGGGCAGTTCTTC - TRBJ2-1 TRBV7-9 TRBD2
CASSLRPTAIQETQYF TGTGCCAGCAGCTTAAGGCCGACAGCTATCCAAGAGACCCAGTACTTC - TRBJ2-5 TRBV7-8 -
CSASRRDEQYF TGCAGTGCTAGCCGCCGGGACGAGCAGTACTTC - TRBJ2-7 TRBV20-1 -
CASSDRVNGYTF TGCGCCAGCAGCGACAGGGTAAACGGCTACACCTTC - TRBJ1-2 TRBV5-1 TRBD1
CASSEMRGGLYEQYF TGTGCCAGCAGTGAGATGCGGGGGGGCCTCTACGAGCAGTACTTC many TRBJ2-7 TRBV6-1 TRBD2
CSVSDWRGEQYF TGCAGCGTTTCGGACTGGCGGGGGGAGCAGTACTTC - TRBJ2-7 TRBV29-1 TRBD2
CASSLGLSWVEEQYF TGTGCCAGCAGTTTGGGACTATCCTGGGTGGAGGAGCAGTACTTC - TRBJ2-7 TRBV27 TRBD2
CAAGDRYEQYF TGTGCCGCAGGGGATCGCTACGAGCAGTACTTC - TRBJ2-7 TRBV10-3 -
CASSTLARGEFF TGTGCCAGCAGCACGCTTGCCCGCGGAGAGTTCTTC - TRBJ2-1 TRBV7-8 -
CASSDGGGTEAFF TGCGCCAGCAGTGATGGGGGGGGAACTGAAGCTTTCTTT - TRBJ1-1 TRBV10-2 -
CASSQEASGGARDEQFF TGCGCCAGCAGCCAAGAAGCTAGCGGGGGGGCCAGGGATGAGCAGTTCTTC once TRBJ2-1 TRBV4-1 TRBD2
CASSPPDRTNTGELFF TGTGCCAGCTCACCACCTGACAGGACAAACACCGGGGAGCTGTTTTTT - TRBJ2-2 TRBV18 -
CASIRTGNTEAFF TGTGCCAGCATCCGGACAGGGAACACTGAAGCTTTCTTT - TRBJ1-1 TRBV5-8 TRBD1
CAISGQGYGSSTEAFF TGTGCCATCAGTGGTCAGGGGTACGGGTCGAGCACTGAAGCTTTCTTT - TRBJ1-1 TRBV10-3 -
CASSLRLFASIQITGPNQPQHF TGTGCCAGCAGCTTAAGACTGTTTGCCTCAATACAAATAACAGGGCCTAATCAGCCCCAGCATTTT - TRBJ1-5 TRBV7-3 -
CATRGGQGTENYGYTF TGTGCCACCCGAGGGGGACAGGGGACCGAGAACTATGGCTACACCTTC - TRBJ1-2 TRBV24-1 TRBD1